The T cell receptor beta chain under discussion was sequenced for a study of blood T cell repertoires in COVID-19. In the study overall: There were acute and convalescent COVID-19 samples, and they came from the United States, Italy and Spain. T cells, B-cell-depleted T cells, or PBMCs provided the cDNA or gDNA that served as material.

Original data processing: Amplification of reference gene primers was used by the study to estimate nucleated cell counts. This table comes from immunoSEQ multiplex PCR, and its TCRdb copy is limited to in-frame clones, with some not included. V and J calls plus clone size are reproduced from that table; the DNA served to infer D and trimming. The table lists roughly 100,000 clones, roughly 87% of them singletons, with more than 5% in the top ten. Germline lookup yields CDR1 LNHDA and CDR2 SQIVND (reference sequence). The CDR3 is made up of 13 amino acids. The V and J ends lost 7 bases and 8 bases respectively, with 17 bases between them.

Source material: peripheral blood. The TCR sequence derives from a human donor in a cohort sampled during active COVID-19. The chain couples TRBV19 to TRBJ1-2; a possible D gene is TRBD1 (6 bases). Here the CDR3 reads CASTLDSFRGYTF. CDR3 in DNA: TGTGCCAGTACCCTGGACAGTTTTCGAGGCTACACCTTC.